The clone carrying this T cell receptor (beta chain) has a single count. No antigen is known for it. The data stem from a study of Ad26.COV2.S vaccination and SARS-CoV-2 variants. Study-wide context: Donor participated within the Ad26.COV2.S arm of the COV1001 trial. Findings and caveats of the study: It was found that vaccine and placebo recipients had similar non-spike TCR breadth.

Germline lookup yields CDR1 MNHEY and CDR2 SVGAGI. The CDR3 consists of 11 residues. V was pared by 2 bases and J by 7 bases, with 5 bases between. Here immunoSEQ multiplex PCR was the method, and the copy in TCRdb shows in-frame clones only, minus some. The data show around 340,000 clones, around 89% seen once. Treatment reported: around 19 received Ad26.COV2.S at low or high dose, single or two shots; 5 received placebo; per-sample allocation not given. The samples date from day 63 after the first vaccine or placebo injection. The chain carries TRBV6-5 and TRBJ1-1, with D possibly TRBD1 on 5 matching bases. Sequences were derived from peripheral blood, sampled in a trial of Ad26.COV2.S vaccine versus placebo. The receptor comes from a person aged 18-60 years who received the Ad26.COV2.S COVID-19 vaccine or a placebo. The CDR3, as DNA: TGTGCCAGCAGTTACGACAGTGAAGCTTTCTTT. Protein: CASSYDSEAFF.